This is a list of T cell receptor beta chains from one sample in a study of Ad26.COV2.S vaccination and SARS-CoV-2 variants. Clones were read by immunoSEQ multiplex PCR, and TCRdb kept only the in-frame ones, dropping some. The top ten hold 1.5% of the sample, which has roughly 700,000 clones, 80% to 90% seen once. This specimen was peripheral blood, taken in a trial of Ad26.COV2.S vaccine versus placebo. The receptors derive from a person aged 18-60 years who received the Ad26.COV2.S COVID-19 vaccine or a placebo. Each CDR3 is given with its conserved first and last residue. Each record gives: J gene, D gene, clone size, V gene, CDR3 protein, CDR3 DNA. The D gene is left open where the match is weak. Part of the rows lack a size; the others show once, few, many or a class for expanded clones.

TRBJ1-1 TRBD1 NA TRBV24-1 CATSVRGGAGTEAFF TGTGCCACCAGTGTTAGAGGGGGCGCGGGCACTGAAGCTTTCTTT
TRBJ2-5 TRBD2 NA TRBV11-2 CASSLDPASGGHYF TGTGCCAGCAGCTTAGATCCTGCTAGCGGGGGGCATTACTTC
TRBJ2-7 NA NA TRBV27 CASSPYLGTGAGYEQYF TGTGCCAGCAGTCCATACCTTGGGACCGGGGCGGGCTACGAGCAGTACTTC
TRBJ2-7 NA few TRBV27 CASSYDLSYEQYF TGTGCCAGCAGTTACGACTTATCCTACGAGCAGTACTTC
TRBJ1-1 NA once TRBV12-3/TRBV12-4 CASSFYGGEAFF TGTGCCAGCAGTTTCTATGGAGGTGAAGCTTTCTTT
TRBJ1-1 TRBD1 NA TRBV24-1 CATSTGQGARTEAFF TGTGCCACCTCAACGGGCCAGGGGGCGAGAACTGAAGCTTTCTTT
TRBJ2-3 NA NA TRBV15 CATSRGAASTDTQYF TGTGCCACCAGCAGAGGAGCGGCTAGCACAGATACGCAGTATTTT
TRBJ2-7 NA NA TRBV30 CAWSVHSYEQYF TGTGCCTGGAGTGTCCACTCCTACGAGCAGTACTTC
TRBJ2-1 TRBD2 once TRBV12-3/TRBV12-4 CASASGGAVEQFF TGTGCCAGTGCTAGCGGGGGGGCCGTTGAGCAGTTCTTC
TRBJ1-3 NA NA TRBV19 CASSVPGGSLSGNTIYF TGTGCCAGTAGTGTCCCGGGAGGGTCCCTCTCTGGAAACACCATATATTTT
TRBJ1-2 TRBD1 NA TRBV18 CASSPPNDRGIGYGYTF TGTGCCAGCTCACCACCCAATGACAGGGGAATAGGCTATGGCTACACCTTC
TRBJ2-3 NA once TRBV19 CASSRDSGRFITDTQYF TGTGCCAGTAGTAGAGACAGTGGGCGCTTCATTACAGATACGCAGTATTTT
TRBJ1-1 TRBD1 NA TRBV4-3 CASSRGTGVRNTEAFF TGCGCCAGCAGCCGAGGGACAGGAGTGCGGAACACTGAAGCTTTCTTT
TRBJ1-3 NA once TRBV9 CASSVGVFSGNTIYF TGTGCCAGCAGCGTAGGCGTTTTCTCTGGAAACACCATATATTTT
TRBJ1-5 NA NA TRBV27 CASSLEGASNQPQHF TGTGCCAGCAGTTTAGAAGGGGCTAGCAATCAGCCCCAGCATTTT
TRBJ2-2 NA NA TRBV5-4 CASSRQGSGELFF TGTGCCAGCAGCCGTCAGGGGTCCGGGGAGCTGTTTTTT
TRBJ2-7 NA NA TRBV27 CASSFRGWHEQYF TGTGCCAGCAGTTTTCGGGGGTGGCACGAGCAGTACTTC
TRBJ1-2 NA NA TRBV12-3/TRBV12-4 CASRLQGKGGYTF TGTGCCAGCAGACTACAGGGAAAGGGTGGCTACACCTTC
TRBJ2-7 NA NA TRBV19 CASSAQGYEQYF TGTGCCAGTAGTGCCCAGGGGTACGAGCAGTACTTC
TRBJ1-5 NA NA TRBV19 CATSGDYQPQHF TGTGCCACTTCAGGGGACTATCAGCCCCAGCATTTT
TRBJ1-6 NA NA TRBV5-1 CASSLGGATNNSPLHF TGCGCCAGCAGCCTTGGGGGGGCCACTAATAATTCACCCCTCCACTTT
TRBJ1-1 NA NA TRBV5-6 CASSLLGSEGWVTEAFF TGTGCCAGCAGCTTGCTGGGGAGTGAGGGCTGGGTCACTGAAGCTTTCTTT
TRBJ1-4 TRBD1 NA TRBV27 CASSNRDRGWATNEKLFF TGTGCCAGCAGTAACCGGGACAGGGGTTGGGCAACTAATGAAAAACTGTTTTTT
TRBJ1-6 NA NA TRBV4-2 CASTGHQSGSYNSPLHF TGTGCCAGCACGGGACACCAGTCCGGGTCCTATAATTCACCCCTCCACTTT
TRBJ1-1 TRBD1 NA TRBV6-5 CASRAGTEVEAFF TGTGCCAGCAGGGCCGGGACAGAGGTTGAAGCTTTCTTT
TRBJ2-1 TRBD2 NA TRBV19 CASRTLTSGGTYNEQFF TGTGCCAGTAGAACCCTGACTAGCGGGGGAACCTACAATGAGCAGTTCTTC
TRBJ1-6 NA NA TRBV6-5 CASQEGVLSPLHF TGTGCCAGCCAAGAAGGGGTTTTGTCACCCCTCCACTTT
TRBJ1-2 NA NA TRBV11-2 CASSFTGTQGNYGYTF TGTGCCAGCAGCTTTACAGGAACACAGGGCAACTATGGCTACACCTTC
TRBJ2-1 TRBD2 NA TRBV6-2/TRBV6-3 CASSSIAGRSYNEQFF TGTGCCAGCAGTTCGATAGCGGGTCGCTCCTACAATGAGCAGTTCTTC
TRBJ1-2 NA NA TRBV18 CASSPGGAYGYTF TGTGCCAGCTCGCCGGGGGGCGCCTATGGCTACACCTTC
TRBJ2-7 TRBD1 few TRBV6-5 CASRRRDRASEQYF TGTGCCAGCAGGCGCCGGGACAGGGCAAGTGAGCAGTACTTC
TRBJ1-1 NA NA TRBV27 CASSRQLYMNTEAFF TGTGCCAGCAGTCGACAACTTTATATGAACACTGAAGCTTTCTTT
TRBJ2-7 NA once TRBV6-5 CASRGRSSGEYEQYF TGTGCCAGCAGAGGGAGGTCCTCGGGGGAATACGAGCAGTACTTC
TRBJ2-7 TRBD1 few TRBV7-6 CASSLDPTGREQYF TGTGCCAGCAGCTTAGACCCGACAGGGCGGGAGCAGTACTTC
TRBJ2-7 TRBD2 NA TRBV3-1/TRBV3-2 CASSNLAGGRSYEQYF TGTGCCAGCAGCAACCTAGCGGGAGGCCGCTCCTACGAGCAGTACTTC